The 22 T cell receptor beta chains in this list originate from one sample, sequenced in a study of blood T cells in healthy people across ages. A second PCR of about 7 to 11 cycles used a sample-barcoded 5' primer and a J-beta primer mix. TCRdb reprocessed the 5' RACE reads via MiXCR and lists one record per CDR3 protein. The table records hundreds of thousands of distinct CDR3 sequences, over 20% of them present only once. Sequencing used blood. The origin of the receptors is a man aged 70 or older in good health.

V usage is TRBV6-2 or TRBV6-3 and J usage is TRBJ2-5; unclear D gene. V lost 0 bases and J lost 5, with 13 bases in between. The germline CDR1 and CDR2 sequences are MNHEY and SVGEGT. The CDR3 has 15 residues. Here the CDR3 DNA reads TGTGCCAGCAGTTACTCGTCAGCAACGAAGGAGACCCAGTACTTC. Translating it yields CASSYSSATKETQYF.

Concerning this clonotype itself: The junction departs from germline at one end; a sequencing error may be responsible. V gene TRBV10-3 combines with J gene TRBJ1-5; D unresolved. The germline gives CDR1 ENHRY, CDR2 SYGVKD. The CDR3 length is 14 residues. The CDR3: CAVSAEYSNQPQHF. The CDR3 region has the DNA TGTGCCGTCAGTGCGGAGTATAGCAATCAGCCCCAGCATTTT.

This chain joins TRBV28 and TRBJ1-2; D remains ambiguous. With 7 bases removed from V and 1 base from J, the gap between germline ends came to 10 bases. The CDR3 has 13 residues. Per the germline V gene, CDR1 is MDHEN and CDR2 is SYDVKM. This CDR3 reads CASTTNSNYGYTF. In nucleotides, the CDR3 is TGTGCCAGCACCACAAACAGTAACTATGGCTACACCTTC.

The gene calls are TRBV28 and TRBJ2-5; tentatively, D is TRBD2 (6 bases). The CDR3 sequence is 13 residues long. Trimming stripped 6 bases from V and 5 bases from J, with 13 bases between. Germline V gene data show CDR1 as MDHEN and CDR2 as SYDVKM. The CDR3 nucleotides are TGTGCCAGCAGATCCGGGAGACCGGAGACCCAGTACTTC. It yields the protein CASRSGRPETQYF.

This chain uses TRBV7-9 with TRBJ2-1; possibly TRBD2 for D (5 bases). The CDR3 extends over 13 amino acids. The V and J ends lost 5 bases and 10 bases respectively, with 15 bases between them. Germline CDR1 is SEHNR and CDR2 is FQNEAQ (reference sequence). The CDR3: CASSPWGSDEQFF. CDR3 bases: TGTGCCAGCAGCCCGTGGGGTAGCGACGAGCAGTTCTTC.

This clonotype has only a few counts. Mismatch with germline at one junction end may stem from a read error. This sequence joins TRBV28 and TRBJ2-1; D call uncertain. This CDR3 is 11 amino acids long. Germline V gene sequence: CDR1 MDHEN, CDR2 SYDVKM. As DNA, the CDR3 is TGTGCCAGCAGTCCTCGCAATGGGCAGTTCTTC. Translated, it gives CASSPRNGQFF. The variable domain in full, with the rest retrieved from reference TRBV28 and TRBJ2-1, is DVKVTQSSRYLVKRTGEKVFLECVQDMDHENMFWYRQDPGLGLRLIYFSYDVKMKEKGDIPEGYSVSREKKERFSLILESASTNQTSMYLCASSPRNGQFFGPGTRLTVL.

In its sample, this clonotype was seen a few times. This chain links TRBV2 with TRBJ2-5, with D unclear. The CDR3 loop spans 12 amino acids. V lost 3 bases to trimming and J lost 5 bases, with 7 bases between them. CDR1 and CDR2 (germline): SNHLY, FYNNEI. The CDR3 DNA follows: TGTGCCAGCAGTGATCGATTTGAGACCCAGTACTTC. Translated: CASSDRFETQYF. Together with reference TRBV2 and TRBJ2-5, the CDR3 gives the full variable domain: EPEVTQTPSHQVTQMGQEVILRCVPISNHLYFYWYRQILGQKVEFLVSFYNNEISEKSEIFDDQFSVERPDGSNFTLKIRSTKLEDSAMYFCASSDRFETQYFGPGTRLLVL.

This clonotype was counted a few times. The J gene is TRBJ1-6, the V gene TRBV9; D gene ambiguous. Trimming removed 1 base from V and 6 bases from J, with 5 bases in between. This CDR3 is built from 13 residues. CDR1 is SGDLS, CDR2 YYNGEE, per germline. This CDR3 reads CASSVLPNSPLHF. In DNA, the CDR3 is TGTGCCAGCAGCGTACTGCCTAATTCACCCCTCCACTTT.

There are a few counts of this clonotype. A junction end diverges from the germline sequence, so it may reflect a read error. The rearrangement links TRBV4-1 to TRBJ2-3, with no clear D. CDR1 and CDR2 (germline): MGHRA, YSYEKL. This CDR3 has 12 residues. The CDR3 reads CASSQGRDTRYF. The CDR3 DNA follows: TGCGCCAGCAGCCAAGGGCGAGATACGCGGTATTTT.

The rearrangement links TRBV28 to TRBJ2-5; 7 nucleotides match TRBD1. The CDR3 runs 15 residues. Trimming at V came to 5 bases and at J to 0 bases, leaving 6 bases not matched to a gene. Germline V CDR1 and CDR2: MDHEN, SYDVKM. DNA for the CDR3: TGTGCCAGCAGTCCCAGGGGGATATACCAAGAGACCCAGTACTTC. Protein sequence: CASSPRGIYQETQYF.

This clonotype was recorded a few times. The V call is TRBV12-3 or TRBV12-4, the J call TRBJ2-2; D might be TRBD1 (5 bases). The CDR3 has 16 amino acids. Trimming shortened V by 6 bases and J by 0 bases, and 14 bases separated the two germline ends. The CDR3 DNA follows: TGTGCCAGCAGCATCAGGGCCCCATCGAACACCGGGGAGCTGTTTTTT. It encodes CASSIRAPSNTGELFF.

The chain carries TRBV6-1 and TRBJ1-1; TRBD1 matches at 9 bases. Germline CDR1 is MNHNS and CDR2 is SASEGT. CDR3 length equals 17 residues. After removal of 6 bases from V and 7 bases from J, the junction contained 18 bases not matched to a gene. CDR3 amino acids: CASRGALAGTGNDEAFF. The DNA of the CDR3 is TGTGCCAGCAGGGGTGCGCTGGCCGGGACAGGGAATGATGAAGCTTTCTTT.

This clonotype was seen more than once but under ten times. The chain employs TRBV7-9 and TRBJ1-1, with a tentative D call TRBD1 (6 bases). The CDR3 contains 15 residues. CDR1 and CDR2 from the germline V gene are SEHNR and FQNEAQ (reference sequence). V was clipped by 5 bases and J by 0 bases, with 13 bases between them. The CDR3 nucleotides are TGTGCCAGCAGCCCGGACAGACTTATGAACACTGAAGCTTTCTTT. Residues: CASSPDRLMNTEAFF.

This clonotype was observed at least ten times. The V and J genes are TRBV5-1 and TRBJ2-5; the D is unclear. CDR1 and CDR2 (germline): SGHRS, YFSETQ. This CDR3 region has 15 residues. The V and J ends lost 0 bases and 2 bases respectively, with 11 bases between them. The CDR3 reads CASSLVGREQETQYF. The CDR3 coding sequence is TGCGCCAGCAGCTTGGTTGGACGTGAACAAGAGACCCAGTACTTC.

V is TRBV6-2 or TRBV6-3 and J is TRBJ2-7; D might be TRBD2 (5 bases). The V and J ends lost 5 bases and 0 bases respectively, with 11 bases between them. This CDR3 is 14 amino acids long. Germline V gives CDR1 MNHEY, CDR2 SVGEGT. CDR3 residues: CASSLGSASYEQYF. CDR3 in DNA: TGTGCCAGCAGTCTGGGTAGCGCCTCCTACGAGCAGTACTTC.

The chain employs TRBV6-1 and TRBJ1-4; 7 nucleotides agree with TRBD1. This CDR3 is 15 amino acids long. Trimming at V came to 5 bases and at J to 3 bases, leaving 6 bases not matched to a gene. CDR1 is MNHNS, CDR2 SASEGT, per germline. The CDR3 DNA is TGTGCCAGCAGTACTCAACAGGGGCCTAATGAAAAACTGTTTTTT. Protein sequence: CASSTQQGPNEKLFF.

The chain couples TRBV27 to TRBJ2-2; 9 bases match TRBD1. The CDR3 runs to 15 residues. Unmatched junction bases numbered 6, after V lost 7 bases and J lost 3 bases. Germline V lookup: CDR1 MNHEY, CDR2 SMNVEV (reference sequence). The CDR3 nucleotides read TGTGCCAGCATACCCGACAGGGGGTACACCGGGGAGCTGTTTTTT. It specifies CASIPDRGYTGELFF.

This clonotype was seen a few times. This rearrangement joins TRBV4-1 to TRBJ2-5; D perhaps matches TRBD1 (5 bases). CDR1 and CDR2 (germline): MGHRA, YSYEKL. Trimming left V 1 base short and J 5 bases short, with 8 bases between. The CDR3 extends over 13 amino acids. Here the CDR3 reads CASSQGTFETQYF. CDR3 nucleotides: TGCGCCAGCAGCCAAGGGACATTTGAGACCCAGTACTTC.

This clonotype was found once. The V and J genes are TRBV7-9 and TRBJ2-7; D may be TRBD1 (6 bases). CDR3 size: 13 residues. Germline V gene sequence: CDR1 SEHNR, CDR2 FQNEAQ (reference sequence). The CDR3 nucleotides are TGTGCAGCACGGTCGACAGGCTCCTACGAGCAGTACTTC. As protein: CAARSTGSYEQYF.

This chain joins TRBV28 and TRBJ2-7; D not resolved. Germline-derived CDR1 and CDR2 are MDHEN and SYDVKM. Trimming cost V 3 bases and J 5 bases, with 8 bases left between them. The CDR3 runs to 12 residues. CDR3 in amino acids: CASSFGVNEQYF. DNA for the CDR3: TGTGCCAGCAGTTTTGGGGTCAACGAGCAGTACTTC. Full variable domain (rest looked up from reference TRBV28 and TRBJ2-7): DVKVTQSSRYLVKRTGEKVFLECVQDMDHENMFWYRQDPGLGLRLIYFSYDVKMKEKGDIPEGYSVSREKKERFSLILESASTNQTSMYLCASSFGVNEQYFGPGTRLTVT.

The CDR3 DNA sequence: TGTGCCATCAGTGAGTCGGGGCTGTTGGGGAATGAGCAGTTCTTC. It is translated as CAISESGLLGNEQFF. The V call is TRBV10-3, the J call TRBJ2-1; tentative D call: TRBD1 (5 bases). The CDR3 runs 15 residues. The germline gives CDR1 ENHRY, CDR2 SYGVKD. V lost 0 bases and J 7 bases, leaving 13 bases between the germline ends.

This chain's CDR3 is CSARGPTGGYNEQFF. The DNA for the CDR3 is TGCAGTGCTAGAGGTCCCACAGGGGGCTACAATGAGCAGTTCTTC. The chain couples TRBV20-1 to TRBJ2-1; 8 bases map to TRBD1. The CDR3 sequence is 15 residues long. The J segment lost 3 bases and the V segment lost 1 base, leaving 5 bases of the junction unmatched. Germline V CDR1 and CDR2: DFQATT, SNEGSKA (reference sequence).